Below, 31 T cell receptor beta chains from the same sample are listed, as sequenced in a study of blood T cell repertoires in COVID-19. Assay used: immunoSEQ multiplex PCR; TCRdb lists only in-frame clones, some missing. This sample yields some 190,000 clones, of which around 82% are seen a single time; 6.5% to 7.5% belongs to the top ten. The sample comprised peripheral blood. Every receptor here comes from a man older than 75 with COVID-19, enrolled during active disease.

The chain uses TRBV7-9 and TRBJ2-3; 9 nucleotides line up with TRBD1. The germline gives CDR1 SEHNR, CDR2 FQNEAQ (reference sequence). This CDR3 comprises 15 residues. J gave up 4 bases and V 5 bases, and 7 bases lay outside the gene matches. The CDR3 DNA is TGTGCCAGCAGCCAGGGACAGGGCGGCCCAGATACGCAGTATTTT. It translates to CASSQGQGGPDTQYF.

This chain uses TRBV29-1 with TRBJ1-5, with 8 bases lining up with TRBD1. The CDR3 spans 13 residues. V lost 7 bases to trimming and J lost 4 bases; unmatched junction nucleotides: 6. The germline V gene encodes CDR1 SQVTM and CDR2 ANQGSEA. CDR3 amino acids: CSAAGGANQPQHF. CDR3 DNA: TGCAGCGCTGCAGGGGGCGCAAATCAGCCCCAGCATTTT.

This chain joins TRBV2 and TRBJ1-3; possibly TRBD1 for D (6 bases). This CDR3 has 15 residues. Trimming shortened V by 7 bases and J by 0 bases, and 13 bases separated the two germline ends. The germline V gene has CDR1 SNHLY and CDR2 FYNNEI. The CDR3 region is CASTRDTSSGNTIYF. The CDR3 coding sequence is TGTGCCAGCACCCGGGACACCTCCTCTGGAAACACCATATATTTT.

The V gene is TRBV12-3 or TRBV12-4, the J gene TRBJ2-7; the match to TRBD1 covers 7 bases. Unmatched junction bases numbered 4, after V lost 5 bases and J lost 9 bases. The CDR3 length is 11 residues. In nucleotides, the CDR3 is TGTGCCAGCAGTCCCGGGACAGCGCAGTACTTC. Translated, it gives CASSPGTAQYF.

The chain employs TRBV7-2 and TRBJ1-3; possibly TRBD1 for D (6 bases). V shed 1 base and J shed 2 bases, with 9 bases lying between them. Germline lookup yields CDR1 SGHTA and CDR2 FQGNSA. There are 15 residues in the CDR3. CDR3: CASSLGRTAGNTIYF. DNA of the CDR3: TGTGCCAGCAGCTTAGGTCGGACAGCTGGAAACACCATATATTTT.

This clone occurred once. V is TRBV11-2 and J is TRBJ1-6; D is undetermined. Trimming shortened V by 2 bases and J by 9 bases, and 8 bases separated the two germline ends. The CDR3 is 13 residues long. Germline V CDR1 and CDR2: SGHAT, FQNNGV. CDR3 sequence: CASSLREGSPLHF. CDR3 nucleotides: TGTGCCAGCAGCTTAAGGGAGGGTTCACCCCTCCACTTT. The full variable domain, in which reference TRBV11-2 and TRBJ1-6 provide the parts outside the CDR3, is EAGVAQSPRYKIIEKRQSVAFWCNPISGHATLYWYQQILGQGPKLLIQFQNNGVVDDSQLPKDRFSAERLKGVDSTLKIQPAKLEDSAVYLCASSLREGSPLHFGNGTRLTVT.

The chain has TRBV5-6 and TRBJ2-5; possible D gene TRBD2, 5 bases. This CDR3 comprises 15 residues. Germline V gives CDR1 SGHDT, CDR2 YYEEEE. Trimming took off 0 bases at V and 2 bases at J, with 11 bases between the two ends. In nucleotides, the CDR3 is TGTGCCAGCAGCTTGGCCCGCTCGGGGCAAGAGACCCAGTACTTC. Translating it yields CASSLARSGQETQYF.

The rearrangement uses TRBV5-1 and TRBJ2-2, with TRBD2 matching over 10 bases. V trimming: 1 base; J trimming: 2 bases; junction bases outside the gene matches: 2. The germline gives CDR1 SGHRS, CDR2 YFSETQ. This CDR3 comprises 16 residues. CDR3 region: CASSLSSGGNTGELFF. The CDR3 bases are TGCGCCAGCAGCTTGTCTAGCGGGGGTAACACCGGGGAGCTGTTTTTT.

Comments on this clone: Other DNA variants within this sample encode the same CDR3. V gene TRBV5-1 combines with J gene TRBJ1-6; 7 nucleotides align to TRBD1. CDR1 is SGHRS, CDR2 YFSETQ, per germline. The junction had 1 base not matched to a gene; V was cut back by 0 bases and J by 7 bases. The CDR3 spans 14 residues. CDR3 region: CASSLGQGNSPLHF. The CDR3 DNA is TGCGCCAGCAGCTTGGGACAGGGAAATTCACCCCTCCACTTT.

The J gene is TRBJ1-4, the V gene TRBV6-1; D might be TRBD1 (6 bases). V was clipped by 2 bases and J by 4 bases, with 17 bases between them. Germline V CDR1 and CDR2: MNHNS, SASEGT. The CDR3 runs to 17 residues. CDR3 residues: CASSESGRGQFNEKLFF. In nucleotides, the CDR3 is TGTGCCAGCAGTGAATCGGGTCGTGGACAGTTTAATGAAAAACTGTTTTTT.

This chain links TRBV10-3 with TRBJ2-1, with TRBD2 matching over 9 bases. The CDR3 is 17 residues long. Germline V gene data show CDR1 as ENHRY and CDR2 as SYGVKD. Trimming took 0 bases from V and 4 from J; bases not matched to a gene: 7. CDR3 sequence: CAISESVAGDLYNEQFF. The CDR3 DNA is TGTGCCATCAGTGAGTCGGTAGCGGGGGATCTATACAATGAGCAGTTCTTC.

There are a few counts of this clone. The chain combines TRBV3-1 (or the pseudogene TRBV3-2) with TRBJ1-2, with D tentatively TRBD1 (5 bases). In germline, CDR1 is LGHDT, CDR2 YNNKEL (reference sequence). V lost 1 base, J lost 8 bases, and 17 bases lay in between. CDR3 size: 15 residues. CDR3 in DNA: TGTGCCAGCAGCCAAGTCGGCAGGGAGGGGAGCGGCTACACCTTC. Its protein is CASSQVGREGSGYTF.

V and J are TRBV2 and TRBJ1-5; TRBD1 is a possible D gene (6 bases). The CDR3 has 15 amino acids. Trimming removed 6 bases from V and 2 bases from J, with 14 bases in between. CDR1 and CDR2 (germline): SNHLY, FYNNEI. The CDR3 protein is CASSGTRQGNQPQHF. CDR3 bases: TGTGCCAGCAGCGGAACCAGACAGGGCAATCAGCCCCAGCATTTT. Using reference TRBV2 and TRBJ1-5 for the parts outside the CDR3, the full variable domain is EPEVTQTPSHQVTQMGQEVILRCVPISNHLYFYWYRQILGQKVEFLVSFYNNEISEKSEIFDDQFSVERPDGSNFTLKIRSTKLEDSAMYFCASSGTRQGNQPQHFGDGTRLSIL.

A remark on this clone: The germline gene is not matched at one end of the junction; a read error may be the cause. The chain has TRBV24-1 and TRBJ1-5; D perhaps matches TRBD1 (5 bases). CDR1 KGHDR and CDR2 SFDVKD come from the germline V gene. The CDR3 spans 12 residues. In DNA form, the CDR3 reads TGTGCCACCAGTGATGCGCTGGGGGGGTGGTATTTT. Protein: CATSDALGGWYF.

V and J are TRBV27 and TRBJ2-1; 11 bases match TRBD2. Germline trimming cut 0 bases from V and 10 bases from J; bases unmatched to any gene: 11. Germline V CDR1 and CDR2: MNHEY, SMNVEV (reference sequence). The CDR3 runs 17 residues. The CDR3 spells CASSLSTSGASSREQFF. As DNA, the CDR3 is TGTGCCAGCAGTTTATCGACTAGCGGGGCGTCCTCGCGGGAGCAGTTCTTC.

The chain employs TRBV3-1 (or the pseudogene TRBV3-2) and TRBJ1-1; tentative D call: TRBD1 (6 bases). CDR1 and CDR2 from the germline V gene are LGHDT and YNNKEL (reference sequence). V lost 0 bases and J lost 8, with 13 bases in between. The CDR3 contains 14 residues. CDR3 loop: CASSQDLGGREAFF. The CDR3 DNA follows: TGTGCCAGCAGCCAAGATTTAGGGGGACGAGAAGCTTTCTTT.

J is TRBJ2-5 and V is TRBV5-1, with D maybe TRBD1 (6 bases). The germline CDR1 and CDR2 sequences are SGHRS and YFSETQ. The CDR3 is 16 amino acids. Trimming took off 7 bases at V and 5 bases at J, with 24 bases between the two ends. The CDR3 loop is CASGDQPGTSGETQYF. The CDR3 DNA sequence: TGCGCCAGCGGCGATCAGCCCGGGACAAGTGGGGAGACCCAGTACTTC. Combining the CDR3 with reference TRBV5-1 and TRBJ2-5 gives the whole variable domain KAGVTQTPRYLIKTRGQQVTLSCSPISGHRSVSWYQQTPGQGLQFLFEYFSETQRNKGNFPGRFSGRQFSNSRSEMNVSTLELGDSALYLCASGDQPGTSGETQYFGPGTRLLVL.

This chain links TRBV5-1 with TRBJ1-6, with D tentatively TRBD1 (5 bases). Trimming took 1 base from V and 7 from J, leaving 15 bases between them. There are 16 residues in the CDR3. CDR1 SGHRS and CDR2 YFSETQ come from the germline V gene. CDR3 residues: CASSLYGGGLNSPLHF. The CDR3 nucleotides are TGCGCCAGCAGCTTGTATGGGGGAGGGTTGAATTCACCCCTCCACTTT.

The chain links TRBV20-1 to TRBJ2-3, with D maybe TRBD1 (6 bases). Trimming removed 4 bases at V and 4 bases at J, with 18 bases between. CDR3 length equals 15 residues. The germline CDR1 and CDR2 sequences are DFQATT and SNEGSKA (reference sequence). The CDR3 DNA reads as TGCAGTGCTATTGACAGGTTAAGGTTAGCAGATACGCAGTATTTT. Residues: CSAIDRLRLADTQYF.

This chain links TRBV4-2 with TRBJ1-5, with D possibly TRBD1 on 6 matching bases. Germline-derived CDR1 and CDR2 are LGHNA and YNFKEQ. This CDR3 has 13 amino acids. V was clipped by 4 bases and J by 6 bases, with 10 bases between them. The CDR3 bases are TGTGCCAGCAGCCGGGAACAGGGTCAGCCCCAGCATTTT. Its protein product is CASSREQGQPQHF.

This sequence joins TRBV2 and TRBJ1-5, with D perhaps matching TRBD1 (5 bases). CDR3 length equals 14 residues. Germline loops: CDR1 SNHLY, CDR2 FYNNEI. V dropped 4 bases and J dropped 6 bases, with 13 bases sitting between them. CDR3 sequence: CASSVVQGSQPQHF. The CDR3 bases are TGTGCCAGCAGTGTGGTTCAGGGTAGTCAGCCCCAGCATTTT. Full variable domain (remainder filled in from reference TRBV2 and TRBJ1-5): EPEVTQTPSHQVTQMGQEVILRCVPISNHLYFYWYRQILGQKVEFLVSFYNNEISEKSEIFDDQFSVERPDGSNFTLKIRSTKLEDSAMYFCASSVVQGSQPQHFGDGTRLSIL.

The chain carries TRBV29-1 and TRBJ2-2; D unresolved. Germline V gene data show CDR1 as SQVTM and CDR2 as ANQGSEA. The CDR3 is 15 amino acids. Trimming removed 4 bases at V and 5 bases at J, with 17 bases between. As DNA, the CDR3 is TGCAGCGTTGCCGACAAGGTATTATGGACCGGGGAGCTGTTTTTT. Translation: CSVADKVLWTGELFF.

V gene TRBV9 combines with J gene TRBJ2-2, with 9 bases that match TRBD1. The CDR3 is made up of 16 amino acids. Germline-derived CDR1 and CDR2 are SGDLS and YYNGEE. With 2 bases clipped from V and 3 bases from J, the junction kept 5 bases outside the gene matches. CDR3 loop: CASSVLGTGYTGELFF. CDR3 bases: TGTGCCAGCAGCGTTCTGGGGACAGGGTACACCGGGGAGCTGTTTTTT.

The CDR3 DNA reads TGTGCCAGCAGCGTAGCAGGTCGGGGCACTGAAGCTTTCTTT. It yields the protein CASSVAGRGTEAFF. The rearrangement uses TRBV9 and TRBJ1-1; D gene unclear. CDR1 is SGDLS and CDR2 is YYNGEE in the germline V gene. CDR3 length: 14 amino acids. V was pared by 0 bases and J by 4 bases, with 10 bases between.

The rearrangement joins TRBV29-1 to TRBJ1-2, with TRBD1 matching 7 bases. The CDR3 is 18 amino acids. V dropped 5 bases and J dropped 2; count of bases not matched to a gene: 20. CDR1 is SQVTM and CDR2 is ANQGSEA in the germline V gene. The chain's CDR3 is CSVRGGGQTRRYNYGYTF. The CDR3 DNA reads TGCAGCGTTCGGGGTGGGGGACAGACTAGAAGATACAACTATGGCTACACCTTC.

The rearrangement uses TRBV9 and TRBJ1-4; 8 bases line up with TRBD1. The germline V gene encodes CDR1 SGDLS and CDR2 YYNGEE. Losses at the gene ends were 4 bases for V and 2 bases for J; bases not matched to a gene: 4. The CDR3 has 15 amino acids. DNA of the CDR3: TGTGCCAGCAGCCTTCGGACAGGGACTAATGAAAAACTGTTTTTT. As protein: CASSLRTGTNEKLFF.

V usage is TRBV5-1 and J usage is TRBJ1-1; the D gene is possibly TRBD1 (5 bases). From germline, CDR1 is SGHRS and CDR2 YFSETQ. The CDR3 consists of 14 residues. V gave up 0 bases and J gave up 5 bases, with 11 bases separating them. CDR3 loop: CASSLVGGETEAFF. As DNA, the CDR3 is TGCGCCAGCAGCTTGGTAGGAGGGGAAACTGAAGCTTTCTTT.

The rearrangement joins TRBV2 to TRBJ2-7; tentatively, D is TRBD1 (6 bases). The CDR3 covers 18 residues. The V gene's germline CDR1 is SNHLY and CDR2 FYNNEI. Between the trimmed V and J ends, which lost 1 base and 5 bases, there was a span of 24 bases. CDR3 sequence (DNA): TGTGCCAGCAGTGAAGAACTGGGGTTCTCAGGGGTTCAGGACGAGCAGTACTTC. It translates to CASSEELGFSGVQDEQYF.

This clone was counted only a few times. The chain has TRBV9 and TRBJ1-6, with 7 bases aligning to TRBD1. Germline V lookup: CDR1 SGDLS, CDR2 YYNGEE. V gave up 4 bases and J gave up 0 bases; unmatched junction bases: 4. CDR3 length: 16 residues. CDR3 amino acids: CASSTTGSSYNSPLHF. The CDR3 DNA reads as TGTGCCAGCAGCACGACAGGGAGCTCCTATAATTCACCCCTCCACTTT.

This clone was seen more than once but under ten times. The chain links TRBV27 to TRBJ1-6; D gene unclear. V dropped 10 bases and J dropped 3 bases, with 19 bases sitting between them. Germline V gene lookup returns CDR1 MNHEY and CDR2 SMNVEV (reference sequence). This CDR3 region has 16 residues. The CDR3 DNA sequence: TGTGCCACTAAGGTGACGGGAGCCCGCTATAATTCACCCCTCCACTTT. It is translated as CATKVTGARYNSPLHF.

About this clone itself: Its ends do not fully match the called genes, so a read error is possible. The chain links TRBV18 to TRBJ1-2, with TRBD1 as a possible D gene (6 bases). The length of the CDR3 is 13 residues. Germline lookup yields CDR1 KGHSH and CDR2 LQKENI. This CDR3 reads CASSPPTRGGLAF. The CDR3 nucleotides read TGTGCCAGCTCACCACCGACCCGGGGGGGGCTTGCCTTC.